This TCR beta chain was sequenced in a study of regulatory T cells in long-lasting Graves disease. The table lists this clonotype with many counts. The antigen is undetermined. CDR3-region Arm-PCR and iRepertoire HTBI primers produced the TCR beta libraries. TCRdb reanalysed the multiplex PCR reads using MiXCR and keeps one entry per CDR3 protein. The profile shows some 500,000 distinct CDR3 sequences, about 13% of them singletons. Noted time point: newly diagnosed GD, antithyroid drugs for less than 3 months. From PBMCs, RNA was extracted and then used to make the TCR library. Study-wide results and caveats: Those with persistent Graves' had less TCR diversity than newly diagnosed patients.

The data also belong to a second study, concerning T cells in Graves' hyperthyroidism and ophthalmopathy. That study reports: Based on clinical symptoms, serum thyroxine and TRAb, thyroid ultrasound and orbital computed tomography, diagnoses were reached. HTBI primers were used for first-round RT-PCR of the TCR CDR3. By a 13 V-J model, ophthalmopathy was set apart from stable hyperthyroidism.

The sequencing here drew on peripheral blood mononuclear cells (PBMCs), taken at new diagnosis, from a patient treated with antithyroid drugs. The receptor was isolated from a young man with Graves disease.

DNA of the CDR3: TGTGCCATCAGTGAGGACAGGAGAGATACGCAGTATTTT. It translates to CAISEDRRDTQYF. This chain links TRBV10-3 with TRBJ2-3; the D gene is possibly TRBD1 (6 bases). The CDR3 is 13 amino acids. Looked up from germline, CDR1 is ENHRY and CDR2 is SYGVKD. V was clipped by 2 bases and J by 5 bases, with 8 bases between them.